This TCR beta chain came from a study of tumor-infiltrating lymphocytes in localized non-small cell lung cancer. Regarding the study as a whole: No T-cell fraction difference was seen between IM1 and IM2 tumors. Available tissue quantity limited TCR sequencing to a patient subset.

The assay was immunoSEQ multiplex PCR, and TCRdb's table has in-frame clones only and misses some. The sample gives about 14,000 clones, approximately 71% of which show up once; approximately 20% is in the top ten. About this clone: Its antigen is undetermined.

CDR1 SGHRS and CDR2 YFSETQ come from the germline V gene. After removal of 0 bases from V and 7 bases from J, the junction contained 6 bases not matched to a gene. The CDR3 extends over 15 amino acids. This receptor was taken from a human donor with non-small cell lung cancer. J is TRBJ2-1 and V is TRBV5-1; 8 bases fit TRBD2. The sequenced sample consisted of uninvolved lung tissue not adjacent to the tumor. The CDR3 region is CASSLDRVAGNEQFF. DNA of the CDR3: TGCGCCAGCAGCTTGGATAGGGTAGCGGGAAATGAGCAGTTCTTC.